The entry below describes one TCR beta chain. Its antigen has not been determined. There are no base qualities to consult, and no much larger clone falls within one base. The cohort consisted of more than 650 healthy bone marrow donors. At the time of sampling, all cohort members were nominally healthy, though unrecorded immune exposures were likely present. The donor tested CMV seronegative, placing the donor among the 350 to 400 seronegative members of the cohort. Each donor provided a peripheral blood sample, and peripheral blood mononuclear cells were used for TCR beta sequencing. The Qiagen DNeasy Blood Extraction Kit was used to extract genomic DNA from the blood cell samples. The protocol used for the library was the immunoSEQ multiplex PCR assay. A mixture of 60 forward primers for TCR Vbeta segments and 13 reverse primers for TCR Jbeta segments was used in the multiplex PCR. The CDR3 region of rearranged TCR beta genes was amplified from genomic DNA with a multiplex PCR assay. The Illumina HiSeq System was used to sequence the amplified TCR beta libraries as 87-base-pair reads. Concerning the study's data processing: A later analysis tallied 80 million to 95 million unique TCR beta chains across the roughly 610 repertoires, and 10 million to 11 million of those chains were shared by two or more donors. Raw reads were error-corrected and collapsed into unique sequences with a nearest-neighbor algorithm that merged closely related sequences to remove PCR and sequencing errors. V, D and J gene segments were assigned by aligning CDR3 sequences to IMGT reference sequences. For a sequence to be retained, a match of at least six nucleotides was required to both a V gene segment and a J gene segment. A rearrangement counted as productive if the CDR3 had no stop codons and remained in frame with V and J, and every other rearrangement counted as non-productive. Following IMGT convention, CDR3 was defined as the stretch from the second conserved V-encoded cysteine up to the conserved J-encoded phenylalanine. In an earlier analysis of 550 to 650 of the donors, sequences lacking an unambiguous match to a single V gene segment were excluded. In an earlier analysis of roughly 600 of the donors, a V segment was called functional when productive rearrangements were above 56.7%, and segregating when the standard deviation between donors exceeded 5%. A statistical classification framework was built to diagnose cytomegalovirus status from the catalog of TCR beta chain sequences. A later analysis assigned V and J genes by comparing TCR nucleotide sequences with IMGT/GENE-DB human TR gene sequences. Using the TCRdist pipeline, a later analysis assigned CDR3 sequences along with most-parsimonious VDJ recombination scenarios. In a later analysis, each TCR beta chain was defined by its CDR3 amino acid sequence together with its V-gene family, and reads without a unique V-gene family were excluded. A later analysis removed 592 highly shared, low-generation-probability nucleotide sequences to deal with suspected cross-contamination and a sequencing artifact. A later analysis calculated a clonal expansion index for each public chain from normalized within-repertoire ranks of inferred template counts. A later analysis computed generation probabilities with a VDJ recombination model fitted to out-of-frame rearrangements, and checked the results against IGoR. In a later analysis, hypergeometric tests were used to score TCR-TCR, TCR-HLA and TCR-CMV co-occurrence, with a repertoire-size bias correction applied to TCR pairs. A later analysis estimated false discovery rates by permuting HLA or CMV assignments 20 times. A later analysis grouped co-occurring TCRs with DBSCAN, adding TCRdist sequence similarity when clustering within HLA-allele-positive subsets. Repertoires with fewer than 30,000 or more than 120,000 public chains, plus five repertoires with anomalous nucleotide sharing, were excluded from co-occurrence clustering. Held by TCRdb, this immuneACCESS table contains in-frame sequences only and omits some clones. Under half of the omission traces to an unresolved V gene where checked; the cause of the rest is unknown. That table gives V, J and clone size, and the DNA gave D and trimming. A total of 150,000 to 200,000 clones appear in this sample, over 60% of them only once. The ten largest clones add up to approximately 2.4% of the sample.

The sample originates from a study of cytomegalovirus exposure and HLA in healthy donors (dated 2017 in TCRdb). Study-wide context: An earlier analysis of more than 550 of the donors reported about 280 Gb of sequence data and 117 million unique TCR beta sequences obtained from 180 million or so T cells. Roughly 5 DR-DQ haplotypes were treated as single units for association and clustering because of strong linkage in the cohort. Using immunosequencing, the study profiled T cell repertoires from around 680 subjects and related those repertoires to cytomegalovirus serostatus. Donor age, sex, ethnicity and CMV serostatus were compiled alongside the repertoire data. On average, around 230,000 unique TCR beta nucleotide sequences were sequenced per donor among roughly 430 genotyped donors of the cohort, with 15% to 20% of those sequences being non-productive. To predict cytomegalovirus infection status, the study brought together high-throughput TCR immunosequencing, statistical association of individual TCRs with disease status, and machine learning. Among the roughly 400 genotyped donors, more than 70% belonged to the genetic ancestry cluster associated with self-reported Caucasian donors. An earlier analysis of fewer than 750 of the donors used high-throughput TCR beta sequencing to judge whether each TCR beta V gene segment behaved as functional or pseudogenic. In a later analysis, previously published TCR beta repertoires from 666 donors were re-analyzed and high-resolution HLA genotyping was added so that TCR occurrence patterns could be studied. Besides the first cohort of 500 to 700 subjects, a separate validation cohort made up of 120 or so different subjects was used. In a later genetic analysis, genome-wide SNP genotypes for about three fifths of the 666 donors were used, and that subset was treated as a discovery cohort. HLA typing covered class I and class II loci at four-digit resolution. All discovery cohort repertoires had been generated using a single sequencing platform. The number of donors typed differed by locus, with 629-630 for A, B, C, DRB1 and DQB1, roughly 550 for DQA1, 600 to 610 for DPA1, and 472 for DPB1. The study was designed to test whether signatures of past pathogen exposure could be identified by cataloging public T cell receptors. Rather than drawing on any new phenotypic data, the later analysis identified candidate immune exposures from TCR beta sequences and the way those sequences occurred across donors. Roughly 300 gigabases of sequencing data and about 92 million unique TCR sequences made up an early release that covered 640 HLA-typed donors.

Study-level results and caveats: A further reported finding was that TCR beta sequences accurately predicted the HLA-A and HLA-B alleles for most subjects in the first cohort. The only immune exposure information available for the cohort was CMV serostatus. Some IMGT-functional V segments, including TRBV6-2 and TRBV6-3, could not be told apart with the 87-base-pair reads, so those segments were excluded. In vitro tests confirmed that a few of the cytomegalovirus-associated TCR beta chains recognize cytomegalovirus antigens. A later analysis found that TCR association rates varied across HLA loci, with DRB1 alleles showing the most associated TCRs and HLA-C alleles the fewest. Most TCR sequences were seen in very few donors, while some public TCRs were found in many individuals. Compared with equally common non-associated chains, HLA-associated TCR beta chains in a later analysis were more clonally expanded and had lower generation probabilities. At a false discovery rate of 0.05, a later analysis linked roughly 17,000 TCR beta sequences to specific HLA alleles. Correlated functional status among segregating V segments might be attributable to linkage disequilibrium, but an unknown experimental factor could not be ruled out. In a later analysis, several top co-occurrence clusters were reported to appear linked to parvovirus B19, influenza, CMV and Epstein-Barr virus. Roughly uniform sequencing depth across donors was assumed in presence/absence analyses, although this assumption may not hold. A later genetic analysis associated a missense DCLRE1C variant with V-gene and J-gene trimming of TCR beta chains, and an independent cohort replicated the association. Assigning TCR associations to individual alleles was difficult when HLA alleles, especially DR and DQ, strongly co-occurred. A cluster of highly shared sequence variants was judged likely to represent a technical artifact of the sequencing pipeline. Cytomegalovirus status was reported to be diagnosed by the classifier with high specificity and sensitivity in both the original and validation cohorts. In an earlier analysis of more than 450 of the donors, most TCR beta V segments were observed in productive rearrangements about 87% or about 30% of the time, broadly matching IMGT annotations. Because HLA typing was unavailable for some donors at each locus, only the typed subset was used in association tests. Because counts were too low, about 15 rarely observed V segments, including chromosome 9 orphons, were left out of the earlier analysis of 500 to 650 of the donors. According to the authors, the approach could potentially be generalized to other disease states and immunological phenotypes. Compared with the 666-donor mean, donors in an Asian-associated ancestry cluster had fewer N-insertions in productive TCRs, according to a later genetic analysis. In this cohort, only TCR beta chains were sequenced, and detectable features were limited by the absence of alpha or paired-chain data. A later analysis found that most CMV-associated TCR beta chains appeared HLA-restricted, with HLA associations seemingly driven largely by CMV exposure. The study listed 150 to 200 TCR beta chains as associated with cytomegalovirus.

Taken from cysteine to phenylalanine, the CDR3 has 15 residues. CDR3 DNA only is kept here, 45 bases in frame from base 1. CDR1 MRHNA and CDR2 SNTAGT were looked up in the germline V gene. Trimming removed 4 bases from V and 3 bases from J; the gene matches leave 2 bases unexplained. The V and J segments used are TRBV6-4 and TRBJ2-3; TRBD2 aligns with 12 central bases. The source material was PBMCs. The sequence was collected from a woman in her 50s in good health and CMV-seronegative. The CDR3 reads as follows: CASSATSGGTDTQYF. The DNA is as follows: TGTGCCAGCAGTGCGACTAGCGGGGGAACAGATACGCAGTATTTT.